This T cell receptor (beta chain) came from a study of blood T cell repertoires in COVID-19. Sequencing was performed with immunoSEQ multiplex PCR; in TCRdb, only in-frame clones are kept and a portion is missing. The sample lists roughly 300,000 clones, 86% occurring once. This clone was seen once. The germline V gene has CDR1 SGHAT and CDR2 FQNNGV. This CDR3 has 16 amino acids. The V gene lost 1 base and the J gene lost 4 bases, with 16 bases spanning the gap. The specimen was peripheral blood. The TCR comes from a woman aged 25 to 45 with COVID-19, enrolled during active disease. The V gene is TRBV11-2, the J gene TRBJ2-5; D is perhaps TRBD1 (6 bases). CDR3 nucleotide sequence: TGTGCCAGCAGCTTAGTGGGGGCCGTAGTGTTAGAGACCCAGTACTTC. Translation gives CASSLVGAVVLETQYF.